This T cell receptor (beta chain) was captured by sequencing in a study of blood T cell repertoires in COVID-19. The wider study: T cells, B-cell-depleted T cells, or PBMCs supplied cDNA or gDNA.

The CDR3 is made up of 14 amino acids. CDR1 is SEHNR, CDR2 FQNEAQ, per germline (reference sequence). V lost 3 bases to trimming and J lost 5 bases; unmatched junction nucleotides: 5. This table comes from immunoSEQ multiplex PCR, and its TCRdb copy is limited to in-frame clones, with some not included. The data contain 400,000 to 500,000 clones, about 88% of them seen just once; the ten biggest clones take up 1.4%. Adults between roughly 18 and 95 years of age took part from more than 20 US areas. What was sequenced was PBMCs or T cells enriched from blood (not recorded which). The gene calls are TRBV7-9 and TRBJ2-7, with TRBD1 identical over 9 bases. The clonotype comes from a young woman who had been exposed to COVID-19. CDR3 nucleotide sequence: TGTGCCAGCAGCTTGGGGACAGGGCTCGACGAGCAGTACTTC. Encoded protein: CASSLGTGLDEQYF.